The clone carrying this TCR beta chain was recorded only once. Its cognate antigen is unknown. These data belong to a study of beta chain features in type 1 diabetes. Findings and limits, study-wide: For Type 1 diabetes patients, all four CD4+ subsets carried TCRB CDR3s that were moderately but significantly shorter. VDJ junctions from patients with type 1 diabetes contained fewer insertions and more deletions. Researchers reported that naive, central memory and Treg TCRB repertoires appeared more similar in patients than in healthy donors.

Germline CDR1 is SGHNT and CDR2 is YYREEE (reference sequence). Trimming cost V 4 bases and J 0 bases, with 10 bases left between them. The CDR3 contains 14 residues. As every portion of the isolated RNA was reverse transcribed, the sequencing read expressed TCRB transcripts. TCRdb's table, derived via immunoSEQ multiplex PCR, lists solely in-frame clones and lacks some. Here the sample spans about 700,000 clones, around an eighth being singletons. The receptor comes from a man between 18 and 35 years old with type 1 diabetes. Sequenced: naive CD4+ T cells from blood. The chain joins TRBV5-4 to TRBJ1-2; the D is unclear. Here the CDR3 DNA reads TGTGCCAGCAGCCCGGACGGAGCTAACTATGGCTACACCTTC. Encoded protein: CASSPDGANYGYTF.